The sequence of this TCR beta chain was determined in a study of PD-L1 blockade in urothelial cancer. Overall study context: From 0 to 3 prior chemotherapy regimens had been given to the patients.

TCR analog templates of synthetic origin were spiked into each PCR. Some clones are missing from TCRdb's copy, which holds only in-frame ones; the method was immunoSEQ multiplex PCR. The sample holds about 63,000 clones; more than 80% are singletons and the top ten take around 6%. Time point indicated: pretreatment peripheral blood. The sample was PBMCs, taken around atezolizumab (anti-PD-L1) treatment. This sequence originates from a man between 70 and 80 years old with urothelial cancer.

CDR3 nucleotide sequence: TGCGCCAGCAGCCCCTCCGTGGACATACGCTCCTACGAGCAGTACTTC. Its translation is CASSPSVDIRSYEQYF. This chain links TRBV5-1 with TRBJ2-7, with D possibly being TRBD1 (5 bases). In germline, CDR1 is SGHRS, CDR2 YFSETQ. This CDR3 comprises 16 residues. V dropped 4 bases and J dropped 0 bases, with 17 bases sitting between them. The full variable domain, completed using reference TRBV5-1 and TRBJ2-7, is KAGVTQTPRYLIKTRGQQVTLSCSPISGHRSVSWYQQTPGQGLQFLFEYFSETQRNKGNFPGRFSGRQFSNSRSEMNVSTLELGDSALYLCASSPSVDIRSYEQYFGPGTRLTVT.